What follows are 24 T cell receptor beta chains derived from one specimen sequenced in a study of control samples from healthy donors and cancer patients. Generated by immunoSEQ multiplex PCR, the TCRdb table keeps only in-frame clones and is missing some. The table records about 110,000 clones, roughly 88% of them present only once. The material sequenced was PBMCs. The receptors were gathered from a woman between 55 and 75 years old with lung cancer.

V and J are TRBV7-9 and TRBJ1-2, with D possibly TRBD1 on 6 matching bases. Germline-derived CDR1 and CDR2 are SEHNR and FQNEAQ (reference sequence). The CDR3 runs 16 residues. The V and J ends lost 5 bases and 0 bases respectively, with 16 bases between them. CDR3 protein: CASSASGTSSNYGYTF. DNA for the CDR3: TGTGCCAGCAGCGCCTCCGGGACAAGTTCTAACTATGGCTACACCTTC.

The chain joins TRBV2 to TRBJ2-7; TRBD1 aligns across 9 bases. Per the germline V gene, CDR1 is SNHLY and CDR2 is FYNNEI. V trimming: 5 bases; J trimming: 2 bases; junction bases outside the gene matches: 7. The CDR3 loop spans 15 amino acids. The CDR3 DNA reads TGTGCCAGCAGTTTACAGGGGGCGGGGGCCTACGAGCAGTACTTC. This codes for CASSLQGAGAYEQYF.

This clone was seen just once. The junction departs from germline at one end; a sequencing error may be responsible. V gene TRBV6-6 combines with J gene TRBJ1-4; D might be TRBD1 (5 bases). CDR1 and CDR2 (germline): MNHNY, SVGAGI (reference sequence). The CDR3 consists of 14 residues. The CDR3 here is CASSNSDRVEKLFF. CDR3 sequence (DNA): TGTGCCAGCAGTAACTCCGACAGAGTTGAAAAACTGTTTTTT.

The chain combines TRBV3-1 (or the pseudogene TRBV3-2) with TRBJ1-5; D gene unclear. The CDR3 is made up of 14 amino acids. Germline-derived CDR1 and CDR2 are LGHDT and YNNKEL (reference sequence). Trimming cost V 1 base and J 9 bases, with 13 bases left between them. CDR3 nucleotides: TGTGCCAGCAGCCAAGGCCTATCCTGGGGGCCCCAGCATTTT. Translated, it gives CASSQGLSWGPQHF.

The V call is TRBV5-4, the J call TRBJ2-5, with TRBD1 matching 9 bases. V lost 3 bases to trimming and J lost 2 bases; unmatched junction nucleotides: 2. The CDR3 is 14 amino acids. Germline V gene data show CDR1 as SGHNT and CDR2 as YYREEE (reference sequence). CDR3 protein: CASSSGQGQETQYF. The CDR3 nucleotides are TGTGCCAGCAGCTCGGGACAGGGACAAGAGACCCAGTACTTC.

The chain employs TRBV7-6 and TRBJ2-2; D remains unclear. The V end lost 4 bases, the J end lost 5 bases, and 8 bases lay between the germline ends. The CDR3 has 13 residues. In germline, CDR1 is SGHVS, CDR2 FNYEAQ. CDR3 coding DNA: TGTGCCAGCAGCTATACAGAGACCGGGGAGCTGTTTTTT. Its translation is CASSYTETGELFF.

The CDR3 nucleotides are TGTGCCACCAGTGATTTTCGGACTAGTCTTTACAATGAGCAGTTCTTC. This sequence encodes CATSDFRTSLYNEQFF. V gene TRBV24-1 combines with J gene TRBJ2-1; TRBD2 matches at 7 bases. J was trimmed by 4 bases and V by 1 base; bases with no gene match: 6. The germline V gene encodes CDR1 KGHDR and CDR2 SFDVKD. There are 16 residues in the CDR3.

The chain recombines TRBV6-5 with TRBJ1-1; D is unclear. From germline, CDR1 is MNHEY and CDR2 SVGAGI. Trimming removed 7 bases from V and 4 bases from J, with 13 bases in between. The CDR3 is 13 residues long. CDR3 in amino acids: CASNPASSTEAFF. CDR3 DNA: TGTGCCAGCAACCCGGCTTCCAGCACTGAAGCTTTCTTT.

Here the CDR3 DNA reads TGTGCCAGCAGCCCCGGTCCGGGACAGGCGAACTATGGCTACACCTTC. This gives the protein CASSPGPGQANYGYTF. The V call is TRBV7-6, the J call TRBJ1-2; the match to TRBD1 covers 8 bases. V lost 5 bases to trimming and J lost 2 bases; unmatched junction nucleotides: 10. The V gene's germline CDR1 is SGHVS and CDR2 FNYEAQ. CDR3 size: 16 residues.

The chain is built from TRBV4-2 and TRBJ2-2; the D is unclear. The CDR3 totals 13 residues. The germline gives CDR1 LGHNA, CDR2 YNFKEQ. V lost 3 bases and J 3 bases, leaving 5 bases between the germline ends. CDR3 nucleotide sequence: TGTGCCAGCAGCCATACCGACACCGGGGAGCTGTTTTTT. Protein sequence: CASSHTDTGELFF.

The CDR3 is CASSKVIPEGSKLAYNEQFF. The CDR3 DNA is TGTGCCAGCAGCAAAGTTATTCCGGAGGGTTCGAAGCTAGCGTACAATGAGCAGTTCTTC. V gene TRBV21-1 combines with J gene TRBJ2-1; the table's D gene call, TRBD2, was not cross checked with the DNA. TRBV21-1 is labeled a pseudogene. The CDR3 loop spans 20 amino acids.

The chain uses TRBV7-8 and TRBJ2-2; TRBD2 might be the D (5 bases). Germline loops: CDR1 SGHVS, CDR2 FQNEAQ. The CDR3 is made up of 16 amino acids. Trimming left V 3 bases short and J 0 bases short, with 11 bases between. CDR3: CASSLGSYANTGELFF. The CDR3, as DNA: TGTGCCAGCAGCTTGGGGAGTTACGCGAACACCGGGGAGCTGTTTTTT.

The V call is TRBV20-1, the J call TRBJ1-1; no clear D gene. The CDR3 runs 11 residues. The germline gives CDR1 DFQATT, CDR2 SNEGSKA (reference sequence). The V gene lost 3 bases and the J gene lost 1 base, with 3 bases spanning the gap. The DNA of the CDR3 is TGCAGTGCTAGGCCGAACACTGAAGCTTTCTTT. This codes for CSARPNTEAFF.

The CDR3 DNA reads as TGTGCCAGCAGCTTAGGCACCGGGCGCCAAGAGACCCAGTACTTC. It is translated as CASSLGTGRQETQYF. This chain joins TRBV11-2 and TRBJ2-5; D unresolved. CDR3 length: 15 amino acids. Per germline, CDR1 SGHAT and CDR2 FQNNGV. The V end was cut by 1 base, the J end by 1 base, with 10 bases between.

This clone was counted a single time. The chain couples TRBV11-3 to TRBJ2-3, with D uncertain. CDR3 length: 12 amino acids. Germline loops: CDR1 SGHNT, CDR2 YENEEA. Trimming took 5 bases from V and 5 from J, leaving 8 bases between them. In DNA, the CDR3 is TGTGCCAGCAGCCCCCGCGGAGATACGCAGTATTTT. Residues: CASSPRGDTQYF.

With respect to this clone: At one end, the junction sequence differs from germline, possibly due to a read error. This rearrangement joins TRBV7-8 to TRBJ1-5; no reliable D call. The CDR3 runs 18 residues. Germline CDR1 SGHVS, CDR2 FQNEAQ. CDR3 protein: CASSVAPQNTYSNQPQHF. CDR3 sequence (DNA): TGTGCCAGCAGCGTAGCCCCTCAAAATACATATAGCAATCAGCCCCAGCATTTT.

The CDR3 DNA follows: TGTGCCAGCAGTTACTCCGGGACAGGGATCACCGGGGAGCTGTTTTTT. It codes for CASSYSGTGITGELFF. The chain is built from TRBV6-5 and TRBJ2-2; 9 nucleotides match TRBD1. Trimming at V came to 0 bases and at J to 4 bases, leaving 3 bases not matched to a gene. The length of the CDR3 is 16 residues. Germline values: CDR1 MNHEY, CDR2 SVGAGI.

The V call is TRBV19, the J call TRBJ1-2, with 7 positions matching TRBD1. From germline, CDR1 is LNHDA and CDR2 SQIVND (reference sequence). Trimming cost V 5 bases and J 6 bases; bases outside gene matches: 6. The CDR3 spans 13 residues. In DNA, the CDR3 is TGTGCCAGTAGTTCTACAGGGGCCAATGGCTACACCTTC. Its protein is CASSSTGANGYTF. Looking up the rest from reference TRBV19 and TRBJ1-2 gives the full variable domain: DGGITQSPKYLFRKEGQNVTLSCEQNLNHDAMYWYRQDPGQGLRLIYYSQIVNDFQKGDIAEGYSVSREKKESFPLTVTSAQKNPTAFYLCASSSTGANGYTFGSGTRLTVV.

This clone was recorded a few times. This chain uses TRBV15 with TRBJ2-1; the D gene could be TRBD1 or TRBD2 (6 bases each). Trimming took off 4 bases at V and 4 bases at J, with 11 bases between the two ends. Germline CDR1 is LNHNV and CDR2 is YYDKDF (reference sequence). This CDR3 contains 14 residues. The CDR3 sequence is CATSKRGAYNEQFF. In nucleotides, the CDR3 is TGTGCCACCAGCAAAAGGGGGGCATACAATGAGCAGTTCTTC.

This clone was observed once. The rearrangement links TRBV5-6 to TRBJ2-2; TRBD1 or TRBD2 may be the D gene (5 bases each). Deletions cut 0 bases from V and 3 bases from J, with 15 bases between. Germline CDR1 is SGHDT and CDR2 is YYEEEE. This CDR3 has 17 amino acids. The CDR3 reads CASSLVRAGTDTGELFF. In DNA form, the CDR3 reads TGTGCCAGCAGCTTGGTCCGTGCAGGGACCGACACCGGGGAGCTGTTTTTT.

The chain carries TRBV15 and TRBJ2-7; D not resolved. This CDR3 contains 15 residues. Germline V gene lookup returns CDR1 LNHNV and CDR2 YYDKDF (reference sequence). V was shortened by 1 base and J by 2 bases, with 12 bases between the two germline ends. The DNA for the CDR3 is TGTGCCACCAGCAGAGCAGCTACGGGCCCCTACGAGCAGTACTTC. This codes for CATSRAATGPYEQYF.

This clone was seen just once. The genes are TRBV18 and TRBJ1-1; unclear D gene. Looked up from germline, CDR1 is KGHSH and CDR2 is LQKENI. V was pared by 5 bases and J by 0 bases, with 10 bases between. The CDR3 length is 14 residues. The CDR3 nucleotides are TGTGCCAGCTCAGAGGGCAGTGTGAACACTGAAGCTTTCTTT. It yields the protein CASSEGSVNTEAFF.

The chain employs TRBV18 and TRBJ1-2; D remains ambiguous. The CDR3 totals 13 residues. Looked up from germline, CDR1 is KGHSH and CDR2 is LQKENI. The V and J ends lost 2 bases and 3 bases respectively, with 7 bases between them. CDR3 sequence: CASSPGEDYGYTF. The CDR3 DNA is TGTGCCAGCTCACCAGGGGAAGACTATGGCTACACCTTC.

This clone was counted once. V usage is TRBV2 and J usage is TRBJ1-1, with 11 bases identical to TRBD1. Trimming removed 6 bases from V and 4 bases from J; junction bases left unmatched: 4. The CDR3 is 14 residues long. Germline lookup yields CDR1 SNHLY and CDR2 FYNNEI. Here the CDR3 reads CASRAGTGGTEAFF. The DNA of the CDR3 is TGTGCCAGCAGAGCCGGGACAGGGGGCACTGAAGCTTTCTTT.